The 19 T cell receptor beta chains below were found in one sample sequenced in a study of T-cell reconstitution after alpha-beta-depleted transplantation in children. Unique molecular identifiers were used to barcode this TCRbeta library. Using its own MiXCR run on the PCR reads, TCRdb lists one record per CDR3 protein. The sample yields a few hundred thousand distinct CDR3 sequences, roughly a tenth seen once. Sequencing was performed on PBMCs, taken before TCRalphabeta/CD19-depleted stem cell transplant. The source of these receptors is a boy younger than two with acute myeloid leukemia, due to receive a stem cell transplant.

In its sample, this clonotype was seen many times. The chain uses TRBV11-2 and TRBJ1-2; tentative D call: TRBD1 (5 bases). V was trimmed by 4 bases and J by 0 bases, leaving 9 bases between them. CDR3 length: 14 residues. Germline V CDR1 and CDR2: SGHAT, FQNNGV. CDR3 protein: CASSSTVANYGYTF. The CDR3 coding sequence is TGTGCCAGCAGCTCGACAGTAGCTAACTATGGCTACACCTTC.

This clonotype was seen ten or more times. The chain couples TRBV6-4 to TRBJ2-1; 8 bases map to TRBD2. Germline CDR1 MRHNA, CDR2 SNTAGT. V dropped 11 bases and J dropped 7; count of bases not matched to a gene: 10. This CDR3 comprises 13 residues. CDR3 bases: TGTGCCGGCTCGGGGGGGCCAGGGAATGAGCAGTTCTTC. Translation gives CAGSGGPGNEQFF.

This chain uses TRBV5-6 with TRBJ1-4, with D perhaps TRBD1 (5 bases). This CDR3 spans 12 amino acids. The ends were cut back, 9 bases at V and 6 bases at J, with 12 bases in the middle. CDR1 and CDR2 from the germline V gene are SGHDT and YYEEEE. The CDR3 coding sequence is TGTGCCACCGGCAGGGTGGATGAAAAACTGTTTTTT. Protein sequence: CATGRVDEKLFF.

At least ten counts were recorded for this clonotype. For the CDR3, the DNA is TGTGCCAGCAGCAGGGACAGGGGCTATGGCTACACCTTC. Protein product: CASSRDRGYGYTF. This chain joins TRBV12-3 or TRBV12-4 and TRBJ1-2; 10 nucleotides align to TRBD1. Trimming took 6 bases from V and 4 from J; bases not matched to a gene: 2. The CDR3 is made up of 13 amino acids.

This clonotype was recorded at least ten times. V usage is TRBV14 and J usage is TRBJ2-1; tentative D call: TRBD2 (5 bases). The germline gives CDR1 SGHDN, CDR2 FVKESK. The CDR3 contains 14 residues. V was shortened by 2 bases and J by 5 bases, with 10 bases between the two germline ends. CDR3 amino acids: CASSQLLVHNEQFF. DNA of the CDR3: TGTGCCAGCAGCCAATTACTAGTCCACAATGAGCAGTTCTTC.

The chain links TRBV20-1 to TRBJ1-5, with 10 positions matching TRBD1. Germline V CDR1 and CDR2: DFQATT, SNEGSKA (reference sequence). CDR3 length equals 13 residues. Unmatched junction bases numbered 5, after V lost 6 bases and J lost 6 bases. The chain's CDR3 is CSALDRGRQPQHF. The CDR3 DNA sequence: TGCAGTGCCCTAGACAGGGGGCGTCAGCCCCAGCATTTT.

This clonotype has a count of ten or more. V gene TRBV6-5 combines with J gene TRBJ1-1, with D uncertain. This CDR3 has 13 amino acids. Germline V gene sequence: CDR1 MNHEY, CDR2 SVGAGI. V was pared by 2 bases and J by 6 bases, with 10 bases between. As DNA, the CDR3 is TGTGCCAGCAGTTACGAGGCTCCCGCTGAAGCTTTCTTT. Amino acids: CASSYEAPAEAFF.

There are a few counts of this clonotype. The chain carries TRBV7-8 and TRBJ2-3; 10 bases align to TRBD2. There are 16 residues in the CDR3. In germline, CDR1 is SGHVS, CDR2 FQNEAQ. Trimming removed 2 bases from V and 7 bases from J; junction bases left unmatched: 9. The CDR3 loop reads CASSLIPGTSVNTQYF. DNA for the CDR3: TGTGCCAGCAGCTTAATCCCCGGGACTAGCGTAAATACGCAGTATTTT.

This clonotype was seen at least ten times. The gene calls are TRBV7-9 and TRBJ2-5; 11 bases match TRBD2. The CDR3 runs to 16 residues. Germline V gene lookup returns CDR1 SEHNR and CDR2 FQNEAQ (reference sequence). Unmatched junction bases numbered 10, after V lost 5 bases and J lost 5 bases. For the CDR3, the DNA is TGTGCCAGCAGCGAAGGGTCCACTAGCGGGAGTGAGACCCAGTACTTC. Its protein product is CASSEGSTSGSETQYF.

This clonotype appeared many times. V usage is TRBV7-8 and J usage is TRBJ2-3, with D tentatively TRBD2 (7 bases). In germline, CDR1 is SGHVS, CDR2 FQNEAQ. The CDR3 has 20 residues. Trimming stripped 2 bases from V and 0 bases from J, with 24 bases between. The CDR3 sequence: CASSLRERAGARFSTDTQYF. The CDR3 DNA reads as TGTGCCAGCAGCTTACGGGAGCGGGCGGGGGCTCGATTTAGCACAGATACGCAGTATTTT.

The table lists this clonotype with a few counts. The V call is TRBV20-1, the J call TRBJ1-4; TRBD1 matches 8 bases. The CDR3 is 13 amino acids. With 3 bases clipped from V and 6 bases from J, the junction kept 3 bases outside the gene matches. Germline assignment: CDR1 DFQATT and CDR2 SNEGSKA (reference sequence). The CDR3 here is CSASKQGDEKLFF. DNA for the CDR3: TGCAGTGCTAGTAAACAGGGGGATGAAAAACTGTTTTTT.

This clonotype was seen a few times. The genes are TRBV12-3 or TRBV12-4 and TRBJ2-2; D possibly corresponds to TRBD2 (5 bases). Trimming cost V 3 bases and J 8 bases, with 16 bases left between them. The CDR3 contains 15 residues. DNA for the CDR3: TGTGCCAGCAGTTTCGGCCTAGTTCGAGGGGGGGAGCTGTTTTTT. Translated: CASSFGLVRGGELFF.

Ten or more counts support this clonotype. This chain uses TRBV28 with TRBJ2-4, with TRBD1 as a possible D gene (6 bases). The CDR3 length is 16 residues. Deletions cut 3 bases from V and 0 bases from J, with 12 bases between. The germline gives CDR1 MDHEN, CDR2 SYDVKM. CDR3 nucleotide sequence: TGTGCCAGCAGTTTCTACAGGGTGCTAGCCAAAAACATTCAGTACTTC. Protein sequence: CASSFYRVLAKNIQYF.

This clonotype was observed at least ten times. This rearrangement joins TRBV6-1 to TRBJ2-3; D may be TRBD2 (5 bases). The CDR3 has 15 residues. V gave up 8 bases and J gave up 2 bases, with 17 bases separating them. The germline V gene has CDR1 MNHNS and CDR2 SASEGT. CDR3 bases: TGTGCCAGCCGGTTGGGCGCAGCGGACACAGATACGCAGTATTTT. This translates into CASRLGAADTDTQYF.

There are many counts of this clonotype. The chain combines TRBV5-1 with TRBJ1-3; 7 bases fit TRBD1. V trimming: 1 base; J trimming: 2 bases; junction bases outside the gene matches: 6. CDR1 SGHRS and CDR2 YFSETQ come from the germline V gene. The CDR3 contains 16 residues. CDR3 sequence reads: CASSLPGQEAGNTIYF. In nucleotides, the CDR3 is TGCGCCAGCAGCTTGCCAGGACAGGAAGCTGGAAACACCATATATTTT.

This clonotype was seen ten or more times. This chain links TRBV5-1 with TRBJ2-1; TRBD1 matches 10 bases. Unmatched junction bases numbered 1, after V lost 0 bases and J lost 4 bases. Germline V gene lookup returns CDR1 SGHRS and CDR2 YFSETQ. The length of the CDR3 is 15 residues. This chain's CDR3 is CASSLEGQGYNEQFF. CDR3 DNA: TGCGCCAGCAGCTTGGAGGGACAGGGGTACAATGAGCAGTTCTTC.

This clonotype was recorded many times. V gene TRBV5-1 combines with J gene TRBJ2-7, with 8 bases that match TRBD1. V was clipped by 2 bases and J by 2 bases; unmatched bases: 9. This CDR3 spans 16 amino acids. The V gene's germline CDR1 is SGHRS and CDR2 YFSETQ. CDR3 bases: TGCGCCAGCAGCTTTCTAAAGACAGGGGTCCCCTACGAGCAGTACTTC. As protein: CASSFLKTGVPYEQYF.

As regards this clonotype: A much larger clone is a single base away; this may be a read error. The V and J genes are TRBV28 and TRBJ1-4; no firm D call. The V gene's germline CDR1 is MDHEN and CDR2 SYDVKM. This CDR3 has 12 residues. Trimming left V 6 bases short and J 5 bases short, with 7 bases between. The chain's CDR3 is CASRLINEKLFF. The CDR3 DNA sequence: TGTGCCAGCAGATTGATCAATGAAAAACTGTTTTTT.

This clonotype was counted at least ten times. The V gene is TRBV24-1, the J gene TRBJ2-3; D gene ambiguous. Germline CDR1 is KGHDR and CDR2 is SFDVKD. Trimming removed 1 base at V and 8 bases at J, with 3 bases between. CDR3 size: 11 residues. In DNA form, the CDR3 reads TGTGCCACCAGTGATTTAGGTACGCAGTATTTT. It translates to CATSDLGTQYF.